This TCR beta chain comes out of a study of blood T cell repertoires in COVID-19. Some clones are missing from TCRdb's copy, which holds only in-frame ones; the method was immunoSEQ multiplex PCR. Of a few hundred thousand clones in the sample, approximately 80% were seen once. Germline values: CDR1 SGHAT, CDR2 FQNNGV. This CDR3 contains 15 residues. V shed 6 bases and J shed 1 base, with 15 bases lying between them. Source material: peripheral blood. The sequence was obtained from a woman older than 75 with acute or convalescent COVID-19. The genes are TRBV11-2 and TRBJ2-5; D call uncertain. CDR3 sequence: CASSTNLMAQETQYF. For the CDR3, the DNA is TGTGCCAGCAGTACCAACCTTATGGCCCAAGAGACCCAGTACTTC. The whole variable domain, remainder taken from reference TRBV11-2 and TRBJ2-5, is EAGVAQSPRYKIIEKRQSVAFWCNPISGHATLYWYQQILGQGPKLLIQFQNNGVVDDSQLPKDRFSAERLKGVDSTLKIQPAKLEDSAVYLCASSTNLMAQETQYFGPGTRLLVL.